The clone carrying this T cell receptor beta chain was seen repeatedly, ten times or more. The antigen remains unidentified. These data are taken from a study of neurological immune-mediated disorders. By 5'RACE with 10-nucleotide random UMIs, the cDNA was made. TCRdb redid the calling of the 5' RACE reads with MiXCR, one entry per CDR3 protein. The top ten hold roughly 10% of the sample, which has tens of thousands of distinct CDR3 sequences, 9.5% to 13% seen once. Time point of the sample: longitudinal time-point 1 (baseline). The unsorted libraries originated from 2 million PBMCs kept at -80 C. The germline V and J ends were trimmed by 10 bases and 0 bases, with 7 bases remaining between them. CDR3 size: 11 residues. Per the germline V gene, CDR1 is LNHDA and CDR2 is SQIVND (reference sequence). Overall study findings and caveats: In HTLV-1-associated myelopathy, TCR clonal expansion was greatest, and in multiple sclerosis it was least, below healthy controls.

The chain uses TRBV19 and TRBJ2-7; maybe TRBD2 (5 bases). The TCR originated in a man aged 30 to 39 in good health. The sequenced sample was PBMCs. CDR3 residues: CATEASYEQYF. The CDR3 DNA follows: TGTGCCACGGAGGCCTCCTACGAGCAGTACTTC.